This T cell receptor (beta chain) was captured in a study of long-term antiretroviral therapy in people with HIV. Across the whole study: Specimens dating back about a decade before the 2015 immediate-ART recommendation are the oldest included.

An immunoSEQ assay, version v3.0, was performed at survey level. Sequencing was designed to cover roughly 35,000-50,000 T-cell genomes in each sample. Method: immunoSEQ multiplex PCR; TCRdb's copy keeps in-frame clones and lacks some. The sample includes roughly 29,000 clones, about 96% of them seen just once. V lost 0 bases and J 1 base, leaving 13 bases between the germline ends. This CDR3 has 17 amino acids. Germline V gene sequence: CDR1 SGDLS, CDR2 YYNGEE. Only United States sites treated participants with HIV. Whole-study findings and limits: Clonal expansions arising prior to ART prevailed in the repertoire at every time point.

As regards this clone: As yet, its antigen is unknown.

The chain employs TRBV9 and TRBJ2-2; TRBD2 is a possible D gene (6 bases). The sequence derives from a man aged 25-40 years with HIV. Specimen: unsorted PBMCs, collected 5.3 years after starting antiretroviral therapy. The CDR3 region is CASSVGGVFRNTGELFF. CDR3 nucleotide sequence: TGTGCCAGCAGCGTAGGGGGGGTTTTTAGGAACACCGGGGAGCTGTTTTTT.